The source of this TCR beta chain is a study of blood T cells in healthy people across ages. Using a J-beta primer mix together with a sample-barcoded 5' primer, a second PCR was run for roughly 7 to 12 cycles. MiXCR, run by TCRdb on the 5' RACE reads, gives a single entry per CDR3 protein. In the table there are hundreds of thousands of distinct CDR3 sequences, over 20% of which are singletons. In each sample, at least 7 million PBMCs were isolated. CDR1 and CDR2 (germline): SNHLY, FYNNEI. Unmatched junction bases numbered 8, after V lost 6 bases and J lost 1 base. The CDR3 totals 15 residues. This clonotype turned up a few times. Its antigen remains unknown. Whole-study findings and limits: Older age went with lower TCR beta diversity per million T cells, in a roughly linear way.

Sequencing input: blood. The rearrangement uses TRBV2 and TRBJ1-1; TRBD1 aligns across 7 bases. The origin of this receptor is a man between 65 and 85 years old in good health. In DNA form, the CDR3 reads TGTGCCAGCAGACAAATACAGGGGCAGAACACTGAAGCTTTCTTT. This codes for CASRQIQGQNTEAFF.